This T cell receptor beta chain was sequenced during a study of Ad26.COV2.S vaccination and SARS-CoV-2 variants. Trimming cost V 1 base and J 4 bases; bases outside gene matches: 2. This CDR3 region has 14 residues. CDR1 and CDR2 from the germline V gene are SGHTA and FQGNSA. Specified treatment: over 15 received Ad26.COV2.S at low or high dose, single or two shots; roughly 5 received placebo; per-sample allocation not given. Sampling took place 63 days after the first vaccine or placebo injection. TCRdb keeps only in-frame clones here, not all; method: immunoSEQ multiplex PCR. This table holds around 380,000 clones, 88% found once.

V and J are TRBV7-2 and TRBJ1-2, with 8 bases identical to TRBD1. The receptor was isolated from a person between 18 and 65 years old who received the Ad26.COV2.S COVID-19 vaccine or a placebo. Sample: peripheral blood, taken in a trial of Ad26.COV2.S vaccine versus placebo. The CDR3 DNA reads TGTGCCAGCAGCTTAGACAGGGGGAGCTATGGCTACACCTTC. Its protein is CASSLDRGSYGYTF.